The entry below gives a single T cell receptor beta chain sequence along with its context. The ends lost 3 bases at V and 1 base at J; junction bases unmatched: 2. Germline V gene sequence: CDR1 KGHSH, CDR2 LQKENI. This CDR3 has 15 residues. These data belong to a study of shared clonotypes between healthy human individuals. Sequenced by immunoSEQ multiplex PCR; TCRdb stores in-frame clones only, minus some. The table has about 1.1 million clones, 60% to 85% seen once. Input material: memory CD4+ T cells from PBMCs. The subset is: CD45RA-negative fraction. The clonotype comes from a man aged 18 to 29 in good health. Some clones in this sample may be carry-over from other donors' samples. The chain uses TRBV18 and TRBJ1-2, with TRBD1 identical over 10 bases. The CDR3 protein is CASSPGQGINYGYTF. Written as DNA, the CDR3 is TGTGCCAGCTCACCGGGACAGGGGATTAACTATGGCTACACCTTC.